The sequence of this T cell receptor beta chain was determined in a study of control samples from healthy donors and cancer patients. This CDR3 spans 16 amino acids. The V end was cut by 5 bases, the J end by 0 bases, with 11 bases between. Germline values: CDR1 SEHNR, CDR2 FQNEAQ (reference sequence). Sequencing used immunoSEQ multiplex PCR; TCRdb keeps in-frame clones, though not all of them. Of over 100,000 clones listed, just over 90% are singletons. The origin of this receptor is a human donor in good health. The donor label of this sample is uncertain. Material: blood. This chain connects TRBV7-9 to TRBJ1-6; D gene unclear. The CDR3 region is CASSPSSSSYNSPLHF. The CDR3 DNA reads TGTGCCAGCAGCCCTAGTTCGAGCTCCTATAATTCACCCCTCCACTTT.